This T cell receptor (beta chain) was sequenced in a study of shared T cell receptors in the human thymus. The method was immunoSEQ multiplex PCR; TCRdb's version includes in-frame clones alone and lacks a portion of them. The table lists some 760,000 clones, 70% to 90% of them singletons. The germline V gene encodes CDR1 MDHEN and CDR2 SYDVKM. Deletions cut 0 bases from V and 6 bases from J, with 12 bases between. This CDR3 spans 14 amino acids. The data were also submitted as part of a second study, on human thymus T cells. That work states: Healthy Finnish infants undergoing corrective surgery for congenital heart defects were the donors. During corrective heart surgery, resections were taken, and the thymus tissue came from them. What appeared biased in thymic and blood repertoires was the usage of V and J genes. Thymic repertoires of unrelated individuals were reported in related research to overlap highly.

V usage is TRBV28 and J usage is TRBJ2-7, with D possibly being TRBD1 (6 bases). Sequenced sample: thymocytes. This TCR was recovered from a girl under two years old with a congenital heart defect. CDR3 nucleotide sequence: TGTGCCAGCAGTTTATGGGAACAGGGACGCGAGCAGTACTTC. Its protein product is CASSLWEQGREQYF.